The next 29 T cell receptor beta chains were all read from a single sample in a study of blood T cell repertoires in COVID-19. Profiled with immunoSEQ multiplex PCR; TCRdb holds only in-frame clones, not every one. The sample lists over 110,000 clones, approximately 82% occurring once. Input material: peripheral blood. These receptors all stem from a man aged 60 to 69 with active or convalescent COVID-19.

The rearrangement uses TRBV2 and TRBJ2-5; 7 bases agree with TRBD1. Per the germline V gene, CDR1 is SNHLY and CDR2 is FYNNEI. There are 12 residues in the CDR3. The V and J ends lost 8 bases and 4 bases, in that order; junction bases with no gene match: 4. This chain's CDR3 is CASDRVAETQYF. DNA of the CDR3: TGTGCCAGCGACAGGGTGGCAGAGACCCAGTACTTC.

CDR3 sequence reads: CASGPSGGHNEQFF. CDR3 coding DNA: TGCGCCAGCGGGCCTAGCGGGGGGCATAATGAGCAGTTCTTC. The chain has TRBV4-1 and TRBJ2-1, with 11 bases identical to TRBD2. With V trimmed by 8 bases and J by 7 bases, 7 bases remained unmatched. The germline V gene has CDR1 MGHRA and CDR2 YSYEKL. CDR3 size: 14 residues.

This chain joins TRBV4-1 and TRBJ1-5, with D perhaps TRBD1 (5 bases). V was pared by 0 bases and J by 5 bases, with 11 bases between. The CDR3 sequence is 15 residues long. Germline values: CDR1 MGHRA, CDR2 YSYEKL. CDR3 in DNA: TGCGCCAGCAGCCAAGATCTGGGGGGGTATCAGCCCCAGCATTTT. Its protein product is CASSQDLGGYQPQHF.

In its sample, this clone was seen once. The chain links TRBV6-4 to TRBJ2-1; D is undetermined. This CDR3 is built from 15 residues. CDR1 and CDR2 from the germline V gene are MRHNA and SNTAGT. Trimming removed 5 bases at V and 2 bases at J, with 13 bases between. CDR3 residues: CASSPSDKPYNEQFF. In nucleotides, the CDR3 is TGTGCCAGCAGTCCCTCCGACAAACCCTACAATGAGCAGTTCTTC.

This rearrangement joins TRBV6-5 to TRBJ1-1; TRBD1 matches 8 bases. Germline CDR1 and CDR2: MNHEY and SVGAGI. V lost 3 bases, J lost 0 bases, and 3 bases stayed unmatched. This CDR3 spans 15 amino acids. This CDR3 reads CASSYTGGLNTEAFF. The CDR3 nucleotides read TGTGCCAGCAGTTATACAGGGGGGTTGAACACTGAAGCTTTCTTT.

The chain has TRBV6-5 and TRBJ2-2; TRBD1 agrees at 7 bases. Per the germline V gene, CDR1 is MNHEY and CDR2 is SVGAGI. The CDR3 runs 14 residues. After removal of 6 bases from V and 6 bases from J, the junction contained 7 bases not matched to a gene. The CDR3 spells CASRRDSTSGELFF. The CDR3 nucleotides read TGTGCCAGCAGAAGGGACAGTACGTCCGGGGAGCTGTTTTTT.

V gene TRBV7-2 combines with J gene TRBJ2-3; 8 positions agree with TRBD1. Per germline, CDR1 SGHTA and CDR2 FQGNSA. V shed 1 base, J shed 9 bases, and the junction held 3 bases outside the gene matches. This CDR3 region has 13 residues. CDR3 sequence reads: CASSLEGTGTQYF. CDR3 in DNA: TGTGCCAGCAGCTTAGAGGGGACAGGCACGCAGTATTTT.

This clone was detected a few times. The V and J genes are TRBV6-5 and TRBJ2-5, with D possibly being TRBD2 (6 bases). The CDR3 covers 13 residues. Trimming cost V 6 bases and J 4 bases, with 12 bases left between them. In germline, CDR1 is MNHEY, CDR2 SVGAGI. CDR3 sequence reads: CASRKVGGETQYF. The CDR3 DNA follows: TGTGCCAGCAGGAAAGTGGGGGGAGAGACCCAGTACTTC.

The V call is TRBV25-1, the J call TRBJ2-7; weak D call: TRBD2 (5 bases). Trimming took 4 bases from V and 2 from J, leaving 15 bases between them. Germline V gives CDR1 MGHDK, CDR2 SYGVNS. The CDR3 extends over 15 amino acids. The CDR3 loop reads CASSGLPGSAYEQYF. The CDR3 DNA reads TGTGCCAGCAGTGGCCTACCGGGATCAGCCTACGAGCAGTACTTC.

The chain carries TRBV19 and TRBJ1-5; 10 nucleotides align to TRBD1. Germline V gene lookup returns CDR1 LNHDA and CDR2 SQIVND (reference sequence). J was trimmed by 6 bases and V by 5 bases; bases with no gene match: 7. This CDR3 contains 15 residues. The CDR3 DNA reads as TGTGCCAGTAGTCCTGACAGGGGGCCGGTTCAGCCCCAGCATTTT. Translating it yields CASSPDRGPVQPQHF.

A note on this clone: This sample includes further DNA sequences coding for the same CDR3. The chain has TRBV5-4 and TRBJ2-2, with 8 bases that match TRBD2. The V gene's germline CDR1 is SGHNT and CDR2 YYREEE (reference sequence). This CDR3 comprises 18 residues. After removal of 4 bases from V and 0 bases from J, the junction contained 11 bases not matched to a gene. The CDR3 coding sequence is TGTGCCAGCAGCAACGGGAGACTAGCGTTCGCGAACACCGGGGAGCTGTTTTTT. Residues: CASSNGRLAFANTGELFF.

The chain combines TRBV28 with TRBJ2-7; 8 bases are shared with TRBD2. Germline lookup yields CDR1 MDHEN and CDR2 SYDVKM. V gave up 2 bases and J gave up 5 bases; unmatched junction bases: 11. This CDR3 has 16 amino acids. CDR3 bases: TGTGCCAGCAGTTTAGCGGGAGGCCTCTCGATCGACGAGCAGTACGTC. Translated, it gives CASSLAGGLSIDEQYV.

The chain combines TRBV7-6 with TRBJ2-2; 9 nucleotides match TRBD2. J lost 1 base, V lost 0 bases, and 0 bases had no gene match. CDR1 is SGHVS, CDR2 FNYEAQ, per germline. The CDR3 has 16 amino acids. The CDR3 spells CASSLASGGNTGELFF. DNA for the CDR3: TGTGCCAGCAGCTTAGCTAGCGGGGGGAACACCGGGGAGCTGTTTTTT.

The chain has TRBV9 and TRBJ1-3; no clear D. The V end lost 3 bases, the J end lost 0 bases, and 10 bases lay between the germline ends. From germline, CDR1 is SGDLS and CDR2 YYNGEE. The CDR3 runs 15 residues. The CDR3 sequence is CASSGTTSSGNTIYF. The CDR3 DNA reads TGTGCCAGCAGCGGAACAACCAGCTCTGGAAACACCATATATTTT.

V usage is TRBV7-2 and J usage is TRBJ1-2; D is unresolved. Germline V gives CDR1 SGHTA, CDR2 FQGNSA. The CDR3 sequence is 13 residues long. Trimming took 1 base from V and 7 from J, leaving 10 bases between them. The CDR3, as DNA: TGTGCCAGCAGCTTAGAGATTATCGGTGGCTACACCTTC. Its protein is CASSLEIIGGYTF.

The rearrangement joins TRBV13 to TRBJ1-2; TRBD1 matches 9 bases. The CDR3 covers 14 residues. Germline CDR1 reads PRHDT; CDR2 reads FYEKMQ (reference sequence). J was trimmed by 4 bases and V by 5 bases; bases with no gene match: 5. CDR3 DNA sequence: TGTGCCAGCAGCCCCGGACAGGGGATCTATGGCTACACCTTC. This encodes CASSPGQGIYGYTF.

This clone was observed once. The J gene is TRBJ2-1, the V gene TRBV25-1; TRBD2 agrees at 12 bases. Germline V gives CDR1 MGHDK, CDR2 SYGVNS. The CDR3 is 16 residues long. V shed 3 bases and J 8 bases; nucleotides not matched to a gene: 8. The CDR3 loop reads CASSDYPSGRAYEQFF. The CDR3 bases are TGTGCCAGCAGTGACTACCCTAGCGGGAGGGCCTATGAGCAGTTCTTC.

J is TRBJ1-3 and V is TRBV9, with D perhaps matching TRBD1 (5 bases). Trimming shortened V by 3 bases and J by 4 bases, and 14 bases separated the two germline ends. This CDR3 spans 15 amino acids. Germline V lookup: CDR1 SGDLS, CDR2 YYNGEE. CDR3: CASSARTRGGNTIYF. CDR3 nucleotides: TGTGCCAGCAGCGCCCGGACCCGGGGGGGAAACACCATATATTTT.

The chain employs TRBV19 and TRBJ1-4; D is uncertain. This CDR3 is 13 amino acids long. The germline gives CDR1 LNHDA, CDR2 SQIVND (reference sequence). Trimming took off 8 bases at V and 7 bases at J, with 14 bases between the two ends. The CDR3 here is CASEIRGGEKLFF. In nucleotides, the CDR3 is TGTGCCAGTGAGATCCGAGGAGGTGAAAAACTGTTTTTT.

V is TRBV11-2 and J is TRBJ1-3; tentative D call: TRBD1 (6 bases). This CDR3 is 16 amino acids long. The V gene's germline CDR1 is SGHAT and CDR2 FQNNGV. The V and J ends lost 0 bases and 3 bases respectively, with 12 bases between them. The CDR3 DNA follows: TGTGCCAGCAGCTTAGAGACAGGACGTGTTGGAAACACCATATATTTT. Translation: CASSLETGRVGNTIYF.

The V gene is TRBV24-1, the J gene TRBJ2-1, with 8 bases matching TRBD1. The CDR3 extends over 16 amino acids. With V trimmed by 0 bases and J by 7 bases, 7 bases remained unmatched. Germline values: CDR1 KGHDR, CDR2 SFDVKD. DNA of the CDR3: TGTGCCACCAGTGATTTGGAGACAGGGGTAGGGAATGAGCAGTTCTTC. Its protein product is CATSDLETGVGNEQFF.

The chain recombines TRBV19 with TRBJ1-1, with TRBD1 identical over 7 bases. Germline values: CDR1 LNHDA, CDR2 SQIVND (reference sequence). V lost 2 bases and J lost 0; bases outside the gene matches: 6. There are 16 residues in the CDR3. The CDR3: CASSIQGVGMNTEAFF. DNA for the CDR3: TGTGCCAGTAGTATACAGGGGGTGGGGATGAACACTGAAGCTTTCTTT.

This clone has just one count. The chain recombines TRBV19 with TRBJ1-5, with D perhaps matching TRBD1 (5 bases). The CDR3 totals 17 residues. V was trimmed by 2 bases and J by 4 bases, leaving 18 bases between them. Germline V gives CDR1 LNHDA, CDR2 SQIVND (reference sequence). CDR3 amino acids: CASSIPSRQRRNQPQHF. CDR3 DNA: TGTGCCAGTAGTATACCCTCCCGACAGCGAAGAAATCAGCCCCAGCATTTT. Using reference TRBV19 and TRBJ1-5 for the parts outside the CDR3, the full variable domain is DGGITQSPKYLFRKEGQNVTLSCEQNLNHDAMYWYRQDPGQGLRLIYYSQIVNDFQKGDIAEGYSVSREKKESFPLTVTSAQKNPTAFYLCASSIPSRQRRNQPQHFGDGTRLSIL.

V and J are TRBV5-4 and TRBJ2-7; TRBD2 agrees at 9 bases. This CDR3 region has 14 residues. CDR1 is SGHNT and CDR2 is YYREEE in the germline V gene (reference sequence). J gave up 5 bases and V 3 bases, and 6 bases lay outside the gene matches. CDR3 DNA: TGTGCCAGCAGCTGGGATAGCGGGAGCAACGAGCAGTACTTC. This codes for CASSWDSGSNEQYF.

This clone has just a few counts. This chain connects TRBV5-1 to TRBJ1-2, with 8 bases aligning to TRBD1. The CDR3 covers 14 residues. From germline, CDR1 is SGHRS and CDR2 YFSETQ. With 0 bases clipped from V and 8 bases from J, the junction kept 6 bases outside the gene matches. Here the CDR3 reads CASSLDGQGIGYTF. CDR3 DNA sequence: TGCGCCAGCAGCTTGGATGGACAGGGTATCGGCTACACCTTC.

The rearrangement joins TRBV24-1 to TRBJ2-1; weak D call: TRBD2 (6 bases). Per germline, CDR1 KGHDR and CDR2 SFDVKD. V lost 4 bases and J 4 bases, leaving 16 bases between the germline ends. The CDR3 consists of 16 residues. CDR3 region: CATSDYKRVGYNEQFF. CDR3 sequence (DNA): TGTGCCACCAGTGACTACAAGCGGGTCGGGTACAATGAGCAGTTCTTC.

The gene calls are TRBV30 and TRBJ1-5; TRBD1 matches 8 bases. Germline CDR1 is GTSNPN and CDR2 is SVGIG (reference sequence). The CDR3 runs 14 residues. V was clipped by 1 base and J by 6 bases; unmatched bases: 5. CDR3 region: CAWSGGQVIQPQHF. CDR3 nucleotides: TGTGCCTGGAGTGGGGGACAGGTCATTCAGCCCCAGCATTTT.

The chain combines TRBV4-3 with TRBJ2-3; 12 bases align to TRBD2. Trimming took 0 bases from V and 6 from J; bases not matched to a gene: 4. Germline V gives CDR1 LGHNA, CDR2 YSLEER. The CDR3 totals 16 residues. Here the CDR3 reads CASSQDWLAGGDTQYF. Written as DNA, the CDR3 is TGCGCCAGCAGCCAAGATTGGCTAGCGGGAGGGGATACGCAGTATTTT.

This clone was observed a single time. CDR3 coding DNA: TGTGCCACCAGTTTGGGGGCCGAACAGCCCCAGCATTTT. The encoded protein is CATSLGAEQPQHF. This chain uses TRBV24-1 with TRBJ1-5, with a possible D match to TRBD1 (6 bases). Germline loops: CDR1 KGHDR, CDR2 SFDVKD. This CDR3 comprises 13 residues. V gave up 6 bases and J gave up 7 bases, with 12 bases separating them.